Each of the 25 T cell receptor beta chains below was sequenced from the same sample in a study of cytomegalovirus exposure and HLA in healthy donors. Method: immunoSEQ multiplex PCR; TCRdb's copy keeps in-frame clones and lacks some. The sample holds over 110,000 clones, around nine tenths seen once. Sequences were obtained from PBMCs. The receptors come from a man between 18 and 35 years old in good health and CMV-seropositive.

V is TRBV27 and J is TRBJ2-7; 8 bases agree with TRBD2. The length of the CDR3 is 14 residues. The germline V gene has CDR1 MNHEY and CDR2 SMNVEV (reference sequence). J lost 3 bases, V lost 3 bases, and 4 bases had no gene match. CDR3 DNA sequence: TGTGCCAGCAGTTTGACTAGCGCTAACTACGAGCAGTACTTC. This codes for CASSLTSANYEQYF.

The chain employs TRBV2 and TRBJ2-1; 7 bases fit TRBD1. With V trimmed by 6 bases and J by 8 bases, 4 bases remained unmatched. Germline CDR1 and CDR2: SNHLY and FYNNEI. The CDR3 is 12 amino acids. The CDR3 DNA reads TGTGCCAGCAGAGACGGACAGGATGAGCAGTTCTTC. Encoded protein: CASRDGQDEQFF.

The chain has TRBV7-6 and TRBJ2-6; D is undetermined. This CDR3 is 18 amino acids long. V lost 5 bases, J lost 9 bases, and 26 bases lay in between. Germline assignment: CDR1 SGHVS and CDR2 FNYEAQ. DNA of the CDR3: TGTGCCAGCAGCCGTGAACTTGATCTCACAAAGTCGGGCAACGTCCTGACTTTC. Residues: CASSRELDLTKSGNVLTF.

CDR3 in amino acids: CASTGGGISNQPQHF. The DNA of the CDR3 is TGTGCCAGCACCGGGGGGGGGATTAGCAATCAGCCCCAGCATTTT. This rearrangement joins TRBV28 to TRBJ1-5; D might be TRBD1 (5 bases). Germline loops: CDR1 MDHEN, CDR2 SYDVKM. The CDR3 runs to 15 residues. The ends were cut back, 7 bases at V and 0 bases at J, with 13 bases in the middle.

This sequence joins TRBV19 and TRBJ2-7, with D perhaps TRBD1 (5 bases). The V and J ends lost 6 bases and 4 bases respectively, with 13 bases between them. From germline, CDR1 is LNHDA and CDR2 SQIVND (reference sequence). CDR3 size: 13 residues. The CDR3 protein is CASSSNRQYEQYF. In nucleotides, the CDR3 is TGTGCCAGTAGCTCGAACAGGCAGTACGAGCAGTACTTC.

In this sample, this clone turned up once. The CDR3 DNA sequence: TGTGCCAGCAGTTACACAGGGGGTCGAATGGGGCAGCCCCAGCATTTT. Translation gives CASSYTGGRMGQPQHF. The genes are TRBV27 and TRBJ1-5, with 8 bases lining up with TRBD1. The CDR3 has 16 amino acids. Germline loops: CDR1 MNHEY, CDR2 SMNVEV (reference sequence). After removal of 4 bases from V and 7 bases from J, the junction contained 12 bases not matched to a gene.

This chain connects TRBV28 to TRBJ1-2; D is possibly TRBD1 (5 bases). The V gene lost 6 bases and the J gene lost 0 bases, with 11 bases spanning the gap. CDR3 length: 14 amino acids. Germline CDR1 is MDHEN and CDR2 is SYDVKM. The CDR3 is CASRLTGANYGYTF. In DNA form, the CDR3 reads TGTGCCAGCAGGCTAACAGGAGCTAACTATGGCTACACCTTC.

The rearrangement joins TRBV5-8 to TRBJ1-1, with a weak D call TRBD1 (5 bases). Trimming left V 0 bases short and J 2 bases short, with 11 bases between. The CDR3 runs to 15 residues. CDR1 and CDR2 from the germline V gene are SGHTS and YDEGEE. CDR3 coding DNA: TGTGCCAGCAGCTTGGTCGGGGGGTTTAACACTGAAGCTTTCTTT. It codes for CASSLVGGFNTEAFF.

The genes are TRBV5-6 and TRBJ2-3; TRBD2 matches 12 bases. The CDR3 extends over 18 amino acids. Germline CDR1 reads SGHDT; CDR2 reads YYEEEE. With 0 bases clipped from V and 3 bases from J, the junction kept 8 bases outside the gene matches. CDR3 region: CASSLAASGLAGTDTQYF. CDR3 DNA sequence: TGTGCCAGCAGCTTGGCCGCATCTGGACTAGCGGGGACAGATACGCAGTATTTT.

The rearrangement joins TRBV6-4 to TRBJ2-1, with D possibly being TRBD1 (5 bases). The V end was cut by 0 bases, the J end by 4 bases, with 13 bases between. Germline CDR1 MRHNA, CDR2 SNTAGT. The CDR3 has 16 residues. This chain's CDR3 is CASSDSRTNLYNEQFF. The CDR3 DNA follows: TGTGCCAGCAGTGACTCGAGGACAAACCTTTACAATGAGCAGTTCTTC.

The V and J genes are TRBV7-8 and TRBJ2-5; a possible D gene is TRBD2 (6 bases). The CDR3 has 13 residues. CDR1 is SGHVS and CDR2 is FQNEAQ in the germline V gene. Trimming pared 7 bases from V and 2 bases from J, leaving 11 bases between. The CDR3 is CASIPREQETQYF. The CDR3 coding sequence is TGTGCCAGCATCCCCCGGGAGCAAGAGACCCAGTACTTC. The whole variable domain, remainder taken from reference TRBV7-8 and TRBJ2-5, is GAGVSQSPRYKVAKRGQDVALRCDPISGHVSLFWYQQALGQGPEFLTYFQNEAQLDKSGLPSDRFFAERPEGSVSTLKIQRTQQEDSAVYLCASIPREQETQYFGPGTRLLVL.

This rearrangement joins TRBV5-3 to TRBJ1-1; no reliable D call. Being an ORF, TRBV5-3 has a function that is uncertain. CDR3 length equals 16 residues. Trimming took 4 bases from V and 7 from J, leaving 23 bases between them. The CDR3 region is CARSHPKDRGGFEAFF. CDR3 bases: TGTGCCAGAAGCCACCCCAAGGATCGGGGAGGGTTTGAAGCTTTCTTT.

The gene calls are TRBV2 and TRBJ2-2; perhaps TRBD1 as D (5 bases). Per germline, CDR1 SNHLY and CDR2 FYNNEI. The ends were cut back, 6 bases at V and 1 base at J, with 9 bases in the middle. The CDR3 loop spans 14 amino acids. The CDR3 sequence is CASRSTGNTGELFF. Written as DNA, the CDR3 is TGTGCCAGCAGGTCAACAGGGAACACCGGGGAGCTGTTTTTT.

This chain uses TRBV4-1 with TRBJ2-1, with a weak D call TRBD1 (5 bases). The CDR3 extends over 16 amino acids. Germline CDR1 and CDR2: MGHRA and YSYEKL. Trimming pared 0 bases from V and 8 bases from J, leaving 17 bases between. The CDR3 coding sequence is TGCGCCAGCAGCCAAGACGCCCCCCCCAGGGTAGATGAGCAGTTCTTC. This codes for CASSQDAPPRVDEQFF.

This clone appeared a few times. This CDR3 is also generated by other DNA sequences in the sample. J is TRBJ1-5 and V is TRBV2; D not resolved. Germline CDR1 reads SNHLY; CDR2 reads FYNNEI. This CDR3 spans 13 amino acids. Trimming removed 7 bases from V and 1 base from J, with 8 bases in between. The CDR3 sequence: CASNGESNQPQHF. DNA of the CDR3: TGTGCCAGCAACGGAGAAAGCAATCAGCCCCAGCATTTT.

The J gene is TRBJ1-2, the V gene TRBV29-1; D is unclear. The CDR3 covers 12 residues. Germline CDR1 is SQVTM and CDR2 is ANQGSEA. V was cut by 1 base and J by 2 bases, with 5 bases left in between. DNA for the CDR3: TGCAGCGTTGAAGCTAGGAACTATGGCTACACCTTC. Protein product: CSVEARNYGYTF.

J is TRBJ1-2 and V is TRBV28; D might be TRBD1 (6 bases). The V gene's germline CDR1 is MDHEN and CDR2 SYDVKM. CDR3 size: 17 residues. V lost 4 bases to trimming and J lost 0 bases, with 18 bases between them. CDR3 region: CASSSSQRGGANYGYTF. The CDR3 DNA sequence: TGTGCCAGCAGTTCCTCGCAAAGGGGGGGAGCTAACTATGGCTACACCTTC.

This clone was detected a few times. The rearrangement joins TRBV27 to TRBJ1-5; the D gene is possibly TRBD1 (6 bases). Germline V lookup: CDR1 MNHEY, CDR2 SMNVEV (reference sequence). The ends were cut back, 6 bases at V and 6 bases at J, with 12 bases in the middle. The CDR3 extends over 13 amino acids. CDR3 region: CASRQGTGQPQHF. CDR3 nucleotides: TGTGCCAGCAGGCAGGGGACCGGTCAGCCCCAGCATTTT.

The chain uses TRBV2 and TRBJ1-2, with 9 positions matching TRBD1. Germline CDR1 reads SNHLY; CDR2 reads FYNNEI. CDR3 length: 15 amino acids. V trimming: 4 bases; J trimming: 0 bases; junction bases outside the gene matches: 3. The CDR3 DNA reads TGTGCCAGCAGTGGACAGGGGGGAACTAACTATGGCTACACCTTC. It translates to CASSGQGGTNYGYTF.

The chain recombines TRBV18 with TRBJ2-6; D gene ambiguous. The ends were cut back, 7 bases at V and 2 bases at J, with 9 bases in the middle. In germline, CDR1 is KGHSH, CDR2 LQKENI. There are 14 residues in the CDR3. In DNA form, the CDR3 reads TGTGCCAGCTTCGCCGCGGCTGGGGCCAACGTCCTGACTTTC. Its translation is CASFAAAGANVLTF.

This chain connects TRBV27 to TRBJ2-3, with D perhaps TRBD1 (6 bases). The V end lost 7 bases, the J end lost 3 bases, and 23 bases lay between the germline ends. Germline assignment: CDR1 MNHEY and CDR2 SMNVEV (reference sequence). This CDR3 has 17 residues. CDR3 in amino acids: CASTPGQSYNPTDTQYF. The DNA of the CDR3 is TGTGCCAGCACTCCAGGACAGTCCTATAATCCTACAGATACGCAGTATTTT.

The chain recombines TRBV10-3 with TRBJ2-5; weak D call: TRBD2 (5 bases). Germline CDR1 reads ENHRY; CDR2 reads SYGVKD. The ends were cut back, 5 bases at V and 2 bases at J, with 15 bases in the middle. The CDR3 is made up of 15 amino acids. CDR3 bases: TGTGCCATCAGTACCCACCGGGGAGCTCAAGAGACCCAGTACTTC. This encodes CAISTHRGAQETQYF.

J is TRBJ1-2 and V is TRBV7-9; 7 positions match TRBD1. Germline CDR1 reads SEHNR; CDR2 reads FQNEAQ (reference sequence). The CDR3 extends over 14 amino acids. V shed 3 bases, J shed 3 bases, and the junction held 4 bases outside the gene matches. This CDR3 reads CASSFGQGDYGYTF. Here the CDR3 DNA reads TGTGCCAGCAGCTTTGGGCAGGGGGACTATGGCTACACCTTC.

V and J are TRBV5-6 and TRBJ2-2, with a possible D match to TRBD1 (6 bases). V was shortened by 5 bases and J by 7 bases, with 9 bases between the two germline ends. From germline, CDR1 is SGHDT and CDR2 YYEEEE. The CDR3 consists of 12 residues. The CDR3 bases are TGTGCCAGCAGTTCAGGGGACGGGGAGCTGTTTTTT. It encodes CASSSGDGELFF.

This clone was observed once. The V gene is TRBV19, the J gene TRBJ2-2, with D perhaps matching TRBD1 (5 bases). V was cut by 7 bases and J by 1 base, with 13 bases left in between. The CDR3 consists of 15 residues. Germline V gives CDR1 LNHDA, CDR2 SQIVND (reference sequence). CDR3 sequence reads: CASTYRQGNTGELFF. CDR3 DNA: TGTGCCAGTACCTACCGGCAGGGGAACACCGGGGAGCTGTTTTTT.